These T cell receptor beta chains were read from a single sample in a study of cytomegalovirus exposure and HLA in healthy donors. The data were produced by immunoSEQ multiplex PCR, yet TCRdb's version contains in-frame clones alone and is incomplete. The top ten hold approximately 2.2% of the sample, which has roughly 180,000 clones, roughly 80% seen once. The sample was PBMCs. These receptors all stem from a male donor in good health and CMV-seronegative. Each CDR3 is given with its conserved first and last residue. Fields, in order: CDR3 DNA, CDR3 protein, J gene, clone size, D gene, V gene. D genes are given only for firm matches. The listing skips clone size in some rows; elsewhere it reads once, few, many or a size class.

TGTGCCAGCAGTTACGAGACAGGAACCTACAATGAGCAGTTCTTC,CASSYETGTYNEQFF,TRBJ2-1,.,.,TRBV6-5
TGTGCCAGCTCACGAGACAGGGGGCAAGGCGAGCAGTACTTC,CASSRDRGQGEQYF,TRBJ2-7,.,TRBD1,TRBV18
TGTGCCAGCAGCTCACCAGGGAACACTGAAGCTTTCTTT,CASSSPGNTEAFF,TRBJ1-1,.,.,TRBV9
TGTGCCAGCAGCTTTAGCGGGGGGGCCTGGGATACGCAGTATTTT,CASSFSGGAWDTQYF,TRBJ2-3,.,TRBD2,TRBV7-3
TGTGCCAGCAGCTTAGGAGTACAGTCTTACTACGAGCAGTACTTC,CASSLGVQSYYEQYF,TRBJ2-7,.,.,TRBV7-8
TGTGCCAGCAGTTTAAAAGCCTATGGCTACACCTTC,CASSLKAYGYTF,TRBJ1-2,.,.,TRBV27
TGTGCTAGTGGTTTGGTAAAAGGCCCTAGGATCTTC,CASGLVKGPRIF,TRBJ2-1,.,.,TRBV12-5
TGTGCCAGCTCACCCACAGGTGTCCAAGAGACCCAGTACTTC,CASSPTGVQETQYF,TRBJ2-5,.,.,TRBV18
TGTGCCAGCAGCCAGAAAGCGGGAGGCGTCACAGATACGCAGTATTTT,CASSQKAGGVTDTQYF,TRBJ2-3,.,TRBD2,TRBV5-6
TGTGCCAGCAGATCGACAGGGATTAAAAAACTGTTTTTT,CASRSTGIKKLFF,TRBJ1-4,once,TRBD1,TRBV27
TGTGCCAGCAGTGTCACCGCCGGGACAGGGGGGATCCTCATATATTTT,CASSVTAGTGGILIYF,TRBJ1-3,.,TRBD1,TRBV6-1
TGTGCCAGCTCACCGTCTGGATTAGCGGGAACGCTAGCCAAAAACATTCAGTACTTC,CASSPSGLAGTLAKNIQYF,TRBJ2-4,few,TRBD2,TRBV18
TGTGCCTGGAGTTACCACAGGGGAAATTTCGGCTACACCTTC,CAWSYHRGNFGYTF,TRBJ1-2,once,TRBD1,TRBV30
TGTGCCAGCAGGTCGCCGGGAGGGAGTTCCTACAATGAGCAGTTCTTC,CASRSPGGSSYNEQFF,TRBJ2-1,.,TRBD2,TRBV5-6
TGTGCCAGCAGGGGGGGAGGAACTGGAAACACCATATATTTT,CASRGGGTGNTIYF,TRBJ1-3,few,.,TRBV6-1
TGTGCCAGTAGTAACAGGGGAGACTATGGCTACACCTTC,CASSNRGDYGYTF,TRBJ1-2,.,TRBD1,TRBV19
TGTGCCAGCAGTTCAGGGGTTCTGGGAAACACCATATATTTT,CASSSGVLGNTIYF,TRBJ1-3,.,.,TRBV28
TGCAGCGTTTCCACTAGCGGAGTCTACGAGCAGTACTTC,CSVSTSGVYEQYF,TRBJ2-7,.,TRBD2,TRBV29-1
TGTGCCAGCAGTCCGTCAGGGGGATCCTACGAGCAGTACTTC,CASSPSGGSYEQYF,TRBJ2-7,.,TRBD1,TRBV27
TGTGCCAGCAGGACGGAGAATCAGCCCCAGCATTTT,CASRTENQPQHF,TRBJ1-5,.,.,TRBV2
TGTGCCAGCAGCTTCCAGGACTCCTACGAGCAGTACTTC,CASSFQDSYEQYF,TRBJ2-7,once,.,TRBV7-2
TGCGCCAGCAGTGAGTCCTCTTTTGGGTTAGACAGGCGGCGTTCTGTCCTCCACTTT,CASSESSFGLDRRRSVLHF,TRBJ1-6,.,.,TRBV10-1
TGCGCCAGCAGCTTGACCGGACAGGGGGAATTGAGTAGCGGTGGCTACACCTTC,CASSLTGQGELSSGGYTF,TRBJ1-2,.,TRBD1,TRBV5-1
TGTGCCAGCAGCAAAAGGCGGACAGGGGGACCCTCTGGGGCCAACGTCCTGACTTTC,CASSKRRTGGPSGANVLTF,TRBJ2-6,few,.,TRBV21-1
TGTGCCAGCAGTCGGGGCTCCTACAATGAGCAGTTCTTC,CASSRGSYNEQFF,TRBJ2-1,.,.,TRBV6-4
TGTGCCAGCAGTTACCGGGGGAGCAATCAGCCCCAGCATTTT,CASSYRGSNQPQHF,TRBJ1-5,few,.,TRBV6-5
TGTGCCAGCAGTCACGGTGCTGACTATGGCTACACCTTC,CASSHGADYGYTF,TRBJ1-2,.,.,TRBV6-4
TGTGCTAGTGGTGTATCGGATACGCAGTATTTT,CASGVSDTQYF,TRBJ2-3,.,.,TRBV12-5
TGTGCCAGCAGCGTAGCGGGGACAGGGTCTGAAGCTTTCTTT,CASSVAGTGSEAFF,TRBJ1-1,.,TRBD1,TRBV9
TGTGCCAGCAGTTCTAGCGGGGGGGCCCCAGATACGCAGTATTTT,CASSSSGGAPDTQYF,TRBJ2-3,.,TRBD2,TRBV27
TGTGCCAGCAGTGTTGGGGACAGGGGGCGTCTTGCCACTGAAGCTTTCTTT,CASSVGDRGRLATEAFF,TRBJ1-1,few,TRBD1,TRBV2
TGTGCCAGTAGTATGAGGGTTTCTAGCGGGTTCAACGAGCAGTACTTC,CASSMRVSSGFNEQYF,TRBJ2-7,.,TRBD2,TRBV19
TGTGCCAGCAGTCCGGGGACAGGGGCGGTAGAGCAGTACTTC,CASSPGTGAVEQYF,TRBJ2-7,.,TRBD1,TRBV6-5
TGTGCCAGCAGTGGCCGGGGGGCCTGGGGCAATCAGCCCCAGCATTTT,CASSGRGAWGNQPQHF,TRBJ1-5,few,.,TRBV6-1
TGTGCCAGCAGGGCCGGGACAGGGCCCTACAATGAGCAGTTCTTC,CASRAGTGPYNEQFF,TRBJ2-1,.,TRBD1,TRBV5-6
TGTGCCAGCGGACTAGCGGGAGGTGAGCAGTTCTTC,CASGLAGGEQFF,TRBJ2-1,.,TRBD2,TRBV6-6
TGTGCCAGCAGTGGGTTGGCTAGCGGGAGTAATGAGCAGTTCTTC,CASSGLASGSNEQFF,TRBJ2-1,.,TRBD2,TRBV6-5
TGTGCCAGCAGTCCTGACAGGGGGGAGGGGAACACTGAAGCTTTCTTT,CASSPDRGEGNTEAFF,TRBJ1-1,.,TRBD1,TRBV27
TGTGCCAGCAGTTTCCACTTAGCGGGGTTATCCTACGAGCAGTACTTC,CASSFHLAGLSYEQYF,TRBJ2-7,.,TRBD2,TRBV28
TGCAGCGTTTCAGGGGGTGTTGTCACCGGGGAGCTGTTTTTT,CSVSGGVVTGELFF,TRBJ2-2,.,TRBD1,TRBV29-1
TGTTCCAGCAGCAGTAGCGGGAATACGCAGTATTTT,CSSSSSGNTQYF,TRBJ2-3,.,TRBD2,TRBV7-9